This entry lists 15 T cell receptor beta chains sequenced from one sample in a study of CD8+ T cells in alopecia areata (dated by TCRdb to between 2018 and 2020). The sample's time point, from its label and the paper: less than five weeks on oral tofacitinib. The treatment or condition label for this specimen denotes: oral pan-JAK inhibitor, 5-10 mg twice daily. Libraries were made using the immunoSEQ multiplex PCR assay. For TCR sequencing, RNA was extracted from every sample and reverse transcribed into cDNA to serve as template. In TCRdb, the immuneACCESS table is reduced to in-frame sequences with V and J assigned. These tables do not hold every clone; where another copy was compared, an unresolved V gene accounts for under half, and the others remain unexplained. The sample table records 110,000 or so clones; approximately 52% of these occur just once. The ten top clones hold around 30% of the sample.

Sequencing was performed on CD8+ T cells sorted from blood, taken at week 4, from a patient treated with tofacitinib. The receptors were sampled from a human donor with alopecia areata.

There are a few counts of this clone. This CDR3 is also generated by other DNA sequences in the sample. The V gene is TRBV15, the J gene TRBJ2-2; D is unresolved. Deletions cut 0 bases from V and 5 bases from J, with 7 bases between. The CDR3 loop spans 14 amino acids. The V gene's germline CDR1 is LNHNV and CDR2 YYDKDF (reference sequence). The CDR3 bases are TGTGCCACCAGCAGAGATCGGACGACCGGGGAGCTGTTTTTT. It translates to CATSRDRTTGELFF.

This clone has only a few counts. The CDR3 region has the DNA TGTGCCAGCAGTAGTACTAGCGGGGAATGGGTTTTGGATACGCAGTATTTT. Amino acid sequence: CASSSTSGEWVLDTQYF. This chain joins TRBV28 and TRBJ2-3, with 10 nucleotides matching TRBD2. This CDR3 is built from 17 residues. Germline assignment: CDR1 MDHEN and CDR2 SYDVKM. The trim removed 5 bases at V and 6 bases at J, leaving 14 bases unmatched.

The chain has TRBV28 and TRBJ1-2, with 8 positions matching TRBD1. V lost 7 bases, J lost 4 bases, and 11 bases stayed unmatched. CDR1 is MDHEN, CDR2 SYDVKM, per germline. This CDR3 region has 15 residues. DNA of the CDR3: TGTGCCAGCACCCTTATGGGGGACAGGAGCTATGGCTACACCTTC. This gives the protein CASTLMGDRSYGYTF.

The V gene is TRBV5-6, the J gene TRBJ2-5, with D possibly TRBD1 on 5 matching bases. Germline-derived CDR1 and CDR2 are SGHDT and YYEEEE. The CDR3 contains 14 residues. V was cut by 3 bases and J by 5 bases, with 14 bases left in between. The CDR3 DNA is TGTGCCAGCAGCTGGGGCCAGGGTATGGAGACCCAGTACTTC. Amino acid sequence: CASSWGQGMETQYF. The variable domain in full, completed from reference TRBV5-6 and TRBJ2-5, reads DAGVTQSPTHLIKTRGQQVTLRCSPKSGHDTVSWYQQALGQGPQFIFQYYEEEERQRGNFPDRFSGHQFPNYSSELNVNALLLGDSALYLCASSWGQGMETQYFGPGTRLLVL.

J is TRBJ1-4 and V is TRBV15; 8 nucleotides match TRBD1. From germline, CDR1 is LNHNV and CDR2 YYDKDF (reference sequence). V shed 3 bases and J 6 bases; nucleotides not matched to a gene: 6. This CDR3 contains 15 residues. CDR3 DNA sequence: TGTGCCACCAGCAGTGGGGGACAGGCCTATGAAAAACTGTTTTTT. As protein: CATSSGGQAYEKLFF.

The chain combines TRBV18 with TRBJ1-2; no clear D gene. V was shortened by 2 bases and J by 3 bases, with 7 bases between the two germline ends. Germline V lookup: CDR1 KGHSH, CDR2 LQKENI. The CDR3 sequence is 13 residues long. The CDR3 coding sequence is TGTGCCAGCTCACCATCTAGGCACTATGGCTACACCTTC. It translates to CASSPSRHYGYTF.

This rearrangement joins TRBV29-1 to TRBJ2-3; tentatively, D is TRBD2 (5 bases). The length of the CDR3 is 14 residues. Germline CDR1 and CDR2: SQVTM and ANQGSEA. V was shortened by 2 bases and J by 5 bases, with 14 bases between the two germline ends. The CDR3 DNA is TGCAGCGTTGAACCGGCTAGCCAGGAAGATACGCAGTATTTT. Protein: CSVEPASQEDTQYF.

V usage is TRBV9 and J usage is TRBJ1-1, with D uncertain. V shed 4 bases and J shed 3 bases, with 16 bases lying between them. This CDR3 spans 15 amino acids. CDR1 and CDR2 (germline): SGDLS, YYNGEE. The CDR3 reads CASSTEGGLDTEAFF. CDR3 nucleotide sequence: TGTGCCAGCAGCACCGAGGGTGGGTTGGACACTGAAGCTTTCTTT.

There are a few counts of this clone. The rearrangement joins TRBV21-1 to TRBJ2-7. TRBV21-1 corresponds to a pseudogene. The CDR3 covers 14 residues. CDR3 residues: CASSKEGRFYEQYF. CDR3 nucleotides: TGTGCCAGCAGCAAAGAGGGCAGATTCTACGAGCAGTACTTC.

In this sample, this clone turned up a few times. This chain uses TRBV5-1 with TRBJ2-5; 15 nucleotides match TRBD2. The trim removed 4 bases at V and 5 bases at J, leaving 3 bases unmatched. This CDR3 is built from 15 residues. Germline CDR1 SGHRS, CDR2 YFSETQ. Here the CDR3 DNA reads TGCGCCAGCAGCACGGGACTAGCGGGGGGCGAGACCCAGTACTTC. This encodes CASSTGLAGGETQYF.

The chain uses TRBV30 and TRBJ1-2, with unresolved D. Trimming left V 0 bases short and J 8 bases short, with 7 bases between. This CDR3 is built from 11 residues. Germline V lookup: CDR1 GTSNPN, CDR2 SVGIG (reference sequence). Here the CDR3 DNA reads TGTGCCTGGAGTGTCCAGGTGGGCTACACCTTC. Its protein is CAWSVQVGYTF.

This clone has ten or more counts. CDR3 bases: TGTGCCAGCAGCCCGAGACTAGTACAGGTCGGGCATACGCAGTATTTT. This sequence encodes CASSPRLVQVGHTQYF. This chain connects TRBV7-2 to TRBJ2-3; tentatively, D is TRBD2 (6 bases). V lost 5 bases, J lost 7 bases, and 22 bases lay in between. The germline gives CDR1 SGHTA, CDR2 FQGNSA. This CDR3 has 16 amino acids. Full variable domain (remainder filled in from reference TRBV7-2 and TRBJ2-3): GAGVSQSPSNKVTEKGKDVELRCDPISGHTALYWYRQSLGQGLEFLIYFQGNSAPDKSGLPSDRFSAERTGGSVSTLTIQRTQQEDSAVYLCASSPRLVQVGHTQYFGPGTRLTVL.

This sequence joins TRBV11-2 and TRBJ1-3; D call uncertain. Trimming cost V 2 bases and J 7 bases, with 12 bases left between them. The CDR3 contains 14 residues. Germline loops: CDR1 SGHAT, CDR2 FQNNGV. The CDR3 region has the DNA TGTGCCAGCAGCTTAAGGGCTTCGGACAACACCATATATTTT. Its translation is CASSLRASDNTIYF.

This clone was seen just once. V usage is TRBV29-1 and J usage is TRBJ1-2; D ambiguous. Germline CDR1 and CDR2: SQVTM and ANQGSEA. The V and J ends lost 7 bases and 5 bases respectively, with 11 bases between them. This CDR3 has 11 residues. The CDR3: CSALPGYGYTF. The CDR3 coding sequence is TGCAGCGCCCTCCCGGGATATGGCTACACCTTC.

This clone occurred a few times. The rearrangement uses TRBV27 and TRBJ2-3; no definite D call. This CDR3 comprises 12 residues. V was clipped by 2 bases and J by 6 bases, with 6 bases between them. Germline V gene data show CDR1 as MNHEY and CDR2 as SMNVEV (reference sequence). The CDR3 here is CASSLDADTQYF. CDR3 DNA: TGTGCCAGCAGTTTAGACGCGGATACGCAGTATTTT.